This TCR beta chain was captured by sequencing in a study of T cells after yellow fever vaccination. Concerning this clonotype: What it binds is not known.

Production of TCR cDNA was by 5'RACE template switching, which also added a universal primer site and UMIs. TCRdb passed the 5' RACE reads through MiXCR, listing each CDR3 protein once. Among 150,000 to 200,000 distinct CDR3 sequences listed, approximately 6% were seen once. The CDR3 covers 12 residues. The V end was cut by 8 bases, the J end by 2 bases, with 9 bases between. Germline-derived CDR1 and CDR2 are SGHNT and YYREEE (reference sequence). General study findings and limits: Peaking faster, on day 5 versus 15, the secondary response was nonetheless weaker.

The chain links TRBV5-4 to TRBJ2-3; D is unclear. Sequences were derived from CD4+ T cells sorted from PBMCs, sampled on the day of the first yellow fever vaccination. The receptor comes from a young man who received the YFV17D yellow fever vaccine. In DNA, the CDR3 is TGTGCCAGTCAGACTGACACAGATACGCAGTATTTT. Translated: CASQTDTDTQYF.